The 29 T cell receptor beta chains below come from one sample, sequenced in a study of T cells in Graves' hyperthyroidism and ophthalmopathy. The investigators amplified TCR beta CDR3 regions from RNA transcripts. HTBI primers were employed in a first-round RT-PCR of the TCR CDR3. TCRdb independently ran MiXCR on the multiplex PCR reads; one entry per CDR3 protein. The sample holds 390,000 or so distinct CDR3 sequences, about 15% seen once. The sequencing input was blood. These receptors came from a man between 18 and 29 years old with Graves' ophthalmopathy.

The CDR3 loop reads CSVETTDVKTYNEQFF. The CDR3 nucleotides read TGCAGCGTGGAGACGACAGACGTAAAAACTTACAATGAGCAGTTCTTC. The J gene is TRBJ2-1, the V gene TRBV29-1; D perhaps matches TRBD1 (5 bases). CDR3 length: 16 amino acids. The germline V gene encodes CDR1 SQVTM and CDR2 ANQGSEA. V was shortened by 6 bases and J by 4 bases, with 22 bases between the two germline ends.

V usage is TRBV9 and J usage is TRBJ2-7; D may be TRBD1 or TRBD2 (5 bases each). This CDR3 contains 14 residues. V shed 2 bases and J shed 2 bases, with 11 bases lying between them. Per germline, CDR1 SGDLS and CDR2 YYNGEE. CDR3 region: CASSVRDVTYEQYF. The CDR3 region has the DNA TGTGCCAGCAGCGTCCGGGACGTTACCTACGAGCAGTACTTC.

The table lists this clonotype with many counts. V usage is TRBV7-2 and J usage is TRBJ1-2, with unresolved D. V shed 3 bases and J shed 0 bases, with 11 bases lying between them. This CDR3 is 15 amino acids long. The germline V gene has CDR1 SGHTA and CDR2 FQGNSA. DNA of the CDR3: TGTGCCAGCAGCTTCGGCGGAAGTCCTAACTATGGCTACACCTTC. Protein: CASSFGGSPNYGYTF.

Many counts were recorded for this clonotype. This chain joins TRBV15 and TRBJ1-5; weak D call: TRBD1 (5 bases). Trimming cost V 0 bases and J 6 bases, with 12 bases left between them. Germline assignment: CDR1 LNHNV and CDR2 YYDKDF (reference sequence). The length of the CDR3 is 15 residues. The CDR3 spells CATSRDFGGGQPQHF. CDR3 in DNA: TGTGCCACCAGCAGAGATTTTGGGGGAGGTCAGCCCCAGCATTTT.

There are a few counts of this clonotype. The gene calls are TRBV7-8 and TRBJ2-1, with D tentatively TRBD2 (5 bases). Germline loops: CDR1 SGHVS, CDR2 FQNEAQ. V was trimmed by 1 base and J by 2 bases, leaving 12 bases between them. The CDR3 spans 16 residues. CDR3 region: CASSLEVSSAYNEQFF. The DNA of the CDR3 is TGTGCCAGCAGCTTAGAGGTGAGTAGCGCCTACAATGAGCAGTTCTTC.

As to this clonotype: At one of its ends the junction is not consistent with the germline gene, which may arise from a read error. V usage is TRBV2 and J usage is TRBJ2-6; D may correspond to TRBD1 or TRBD2 (5 bases each). CDR1 is SNHLY and CDR2 is FYNNEI in the germline V gene. The CDR3 sequence is 17 residues long. The CDR3 sequence: CASKMRAGRSGADVLTF. DNA of the CDR3: TGTGCCAGCAAGATGCGGGCAGGGCGGAGTGGGGCCGACGTCCTGACTTTC. Combining the CDR3 with reference TRBV2 and TRBJ2-6 gives the whole variable domain EPEVTQTPSHQVTQMGQEVILRCVPISNHLYFYWYRQILGQKVEFLVSFYNNEISEKSEIFDDQFSVERPDGSNFTLKIRSTKLEDSAMYFCASKMRAGRSGADVLTFGAGSRLTVL.

The V and J genes are TRBV27 and TRBJ2-7; D is unresolved. The CDR3 sequence is 13 residues long. Trimming took 1 base from V and 3 from J, leaving 7 bases between them. CDR1 is MNHEY and CDR2 is SMNVEV in the germline V gene (reference sequence). CDR3 amino acids: CASSLYTNYEQYF. In DNA form, the CDR3 reads TGTGCCAGCAGTTTATATACTAACTACGAGCAGTACTTC.

This clonotype was detected ten times or more. The V and J genes are TRBV29-1 and TRBJ2-3; D is perhaps TRBD2 (5 bases). The CDR3 covers 14 residues. Trimming stripped 0 bases from V and 3 bases from J, with 10 bases between. Germline V CDR1 and CDR2: SQVTM, ANQGSEA. The CDR3 nucleotides are TGCAGCGTTGAAGATCGTTCGGGGACAGATACGCAGTATTTT. Amino acid sequence: CSVEDRSGTDTQYF.

This clonotype was found a few times. This rearrangement joins TRBV9 to TRBJ1-2, with TRBD1 matching over 7 bases. This CDR3 contains 17 residues. CDR1 and CDR2 from the germline V gene are SGDLS and YYNGEE. V shed 6 bases and J 1 base; nucleotides not matched to a gene: 15. CDR3: CASTRFDRADLNYGYTF. For the CDR3, the DNA is TGTGCCAGCACCCGCTTTGACAGGGCCGACCTTAACTATGGCTACACCTTC.

CDR3: CASSESAGLGNEQFF. DNA of the CDR3: TGCGCCAGCAGTGAGTCGGCGGGATTGGGCAATGAGCAGTTCTTC. The J gene is TRBJ2-1, the V gene TRBV10-2, with TRBD2 as a possible D gene (6 bases). Germline V gene lookup returns CDR1 WSHSY and CDR2 SAAADI. Trimming cost V 0 bases and J 6 bases, with 12 bases left between them. The CDR3 loop spans 15 amino acids.

The chain joins TRBV27 to TRBJ1-2; 8 bases are a match to TRBD1. Trimming at V came to 7 bases and at J to 4 bases, leaving 11 bases not matched to a gene. This CDR3 has 15 residues. CDR1 is MNHEY and CDR2 is SMNVEV in the germline V gene (reference sequence). CDR3 residues: CASNPSGTGSYGYTF. The CDR3 nucleotides read TGTGCCAGCAATCCGTCCGGGACAGGCTCCTATGGCTACACCTTC.

At least ten counts were recorded for this clonotype. This chain joins TRBV18 and TRBJ1-6; D may be TRBD1 (5 bases). The CDR3 runs 14 residues. CDR1 KGHSH and CDR2 LQKENI come from the germline V gene. Deletions cut 2 bases from V and 5 bases from J, with 7 bases between. The CDR3 here is CASSPTTDNSPLHF. CDR3 nucleotide sequence: TGTGCCAGCTCACCAACGACAGATAATTCACCCCTCCACTTT.

This chain links TRBV27 with TRBJ2-4; D is perhaps TRBD2 (6 bases). V lost 2 bases, J lost 2 bases, and 10 bases lay in between. The germline V gene has CDR1 MNHEY and CDR2 SMNVEV (reference sequence). The CDR3 runs to 15 residues. CDR3 loop: CASSLGGITKNIQYF. The CDR3 region has the DNA TGTGCCAGCAGTTTAGGGGGGATAACCAAAAACATTCAGTACTTC.

There are a few counts of this clonotype. V and J are TRBV5-1 and TRBJ1-4, with TRBD1 matching 12 bases. CDR3 length: 18 amino acids. J lost 8 bases, V lost 4 bases, and 15 bases had no gene match. CDR1 is SGHRS, CDR2 YFSETQ, per germline. The CDR3 sequence is CASSVAGTGGLIGEKLFF. For the CDR3, the DNA is TGCGCCAGCAGCGTGGCCGGGACAGGGGGCCTCATAGGAGAAAAACTGTTTTTT. The full variable domain, its missing parts supplied by reference TRBV5-1 and TRBJ1-4, is KAGVTQTPRYLIKTRGQQVTLSCSPISGHRSVSWYQQTPGQGLQFLFEYFSETQRNKGNFPGRFSGRQFSNSRSEMNVSTLELGDSALYLCASSVAGTGGLIGEKLFFGSGTQLSVL.

This clonotype was detected a few times. Possible read error: a much larger clone is one base away. This chain joins TRBV20-1 and TRBJ2-1, with D maybe TRBD2 (6 bases). The CDR3 totals 12 residues. Trimming pared 7 bases from V and 10 bases from J, leaving 17 bases between. The germline V gene has CDR1 DFQATT and CDR2 SNEGSKA (reference sequence). The CDR3 nucleotides are TGCAGTGGGCTAGCGACACCAGGAGAGCAGTTCTTC. It yields the protein CSGLATPGEQFF.

This clonotype has at least ten counts. The rearrangement joins TRBV14 to TRBJ2-7; D is perhaps TRBD1 (6 bases). The CDR3 runs to 16 residues. Germline CDR1 and CDR2: SGHDN and FVKESK. The V end was cut by 4 bases, the J end by 1 base, with 17 bases between. The chain's CDR3 is CASSRLRPGDSYEQYF. The CDR3 DNA reads as TGTGCCAGCAGCCGCTTGAGGCCAGGGGATTCCTACGAGCAGTACTTC.

There are a few counts of this clonotype. J is TRBJ1-4 and V is TRBV6-1; 11 bases fit TRBD1. Germline CDR1 and CDR2: MNHNS and SASEGT. J was trimmed by 8 bases and V by 6 bases; bases with no gene match: 5. The CDR3 spans 14 residues. The CDR3 spells CASSQGQGVEKLFF. The CDR3, as DNA: TGTGCCAGCAGCCAGGGACAGGGGGTCGAAAAACTGTTTTTT.

This clonotype has a count of ten or more. V usage is TRBV3-1 and J usage is TRBJ2-3, with 11 bases lining up with TRBD2. Unmatched junction bases numbered 8, after V lost 0 bases and J lost 3 bases. This CDR3 comprises 18 residues. CDR1 and CDR2 (germline): LGHDT, YNNKEL (reference sequence). CDR3 loop: CASSQDSGGAAGTDTQYF. CDR3 sequence (DNA): TGTGCCAGCAGCCAAGATAGCGGGGGGGCCGCGGGTACAGATACGCAGTATTTT.

V usage is TRBV6-1 and J usage is TRBJ1-5; 8 bases fit TRBD1. The germline gives CDR1 MNHNS, CDR2 SASEGT. The junction had 7 bases not matched to a gene; V was cut back by 10 bases and J by 5 bases. The CDR3 has 13 amino acids. The DNA for the CDR3 is TGTGCCAACAGGGGGGGAGGCCATCAGCCCCAGCATTTT. Its protein is CANRGGGHQPQHF.

The genes are TRBV6-6 and TRBJ1-2, with unresolved D. Trimming removed 0 bases from V and 0 bases from J, with 11 bases in between. The CDR3 has 16 amino acids. CDR1 is MNHNY, CDR2 SVGAGI, per germline (reference sequence). CDR3 in DNA: TGTGCCAGCAGTTACTCGTACCGGTTAGCTAACTATGGCTACACCTTC. Its translation: CASSYSYRLANYGYTF.

This clonotype occurred many times. The chain carries TRBV7-9 and TRBJ2-5; possible D gene TRBD1, 5 bases. CDR3 length equals 15 residues. The V gene lost 5 bases and the J gene lost 1 base, with 14 bases spanning the gap. The germline CDR1 and CDR2 sequences are SEHNR and FQNEAQ (reference sequence). CDR3 nucleotide sequence: TGTGCCAGCAGCCGACGGTCAGGGCTCCAAGAGACCCAGTACTTC. As protein: CASSRRSGLQETQYF.

The CDR3 spells CATSRPNHYEQYF. DNA of the CDR3: TGTGCCACCAGTCGCCCCAACCACTACGAGCAGTACTTC. The J gene is TRBJ2-7, the V gene TRBV9; no clear D gene. Germline CDR1 SGDLS, CDR2 YYNGEE. The CDR3 consists of 13 residues. V was trimmed by 9 bases and J by 3 bases, leaving 16 bases between them.

This clonotype was counted ten times or more. This chain uses TRBV5-1 with TRBJ2-1; unclear D gene. CDR3 size: 15 residues. The germline gives CDR1 SGHRS, CDR2 YFSETQ. Trimming removed 1 base from V and 7 bases from J, with 15 bases in between. CDR3 in amino acids: CASSLSPKGSNEQFF. The CDR3 DNA is TGCGCCAGCAGCTTGTCCCCGAAGGGCTCAAATGAGCAGTTCTTC.

In regard to this clonotype: A much bigger clone sits one base away, suggesting this may be a read error. This chain uses TRBV6-1 with TRBJ2-7; D not certain. The CDR3 covers 13 residues. CDR1 MNHNS and CDR2 SASEGT come from the germline V gene. The chain's CDR3 is CASSESETYEQCF. The CDR3 nucleotides read TGTGCCAGCAGTGAAAGTGAAACCTACGAGCAGTGCTTC.

This clonotype was seen ten or more times. V and J are TRBV6-1 and TRBJ1-2; 8 nucleotides line up with TRBD1. Germline lookup yields CDR1 MNHNS and CDR2 SASEGT. V was clipped by 6 bases and J by 7 bases; unmatched bases: 10. The CDR3 covers 14 residues. The CDR3 protein is CASSLLGQARGYTF. For the CDR3, the DNA is TGTGCCAGCAGCCTTTTGGGACAGGCTCGTGGCTACACCTTC.

Many counts were recorded for this clonotype. The chain carries TRBV11-3 and TRBJ1-1, with D hard to call. Germline V gives CDR1 SGHNT, CDR2 YENEEA. V lost 7 bases, J lost 6 bases, and 15 bases lay in between. The CDR3 runs to 13 residues. This chain's CDR3 is CASTPRLESEAFF. The CDR3 DNA reads TGTGCCAGCACCCCTCGGTTGGAATCTGAAGCTTTCTTT.

The chain has TRBV4-1 and TRBJ1-5, with D tentatively TRBD1 (6 bases). The CDR3 is made up of 15 amino acids. V lost 1 base and J 6 bases, leaving 13 bases between the germline ends. CDR1 is MGHRA, CDR2 YSYEKL, per germline. CDR3 residues: CASSQGDTEGQPQHF. The CDR3 coding sequence is TGCGCCAGCAGCCAAGGGGACACCGAGGGTCAGCCCCAGCATTTT.

This clonotype was detected only once. The chain carries TRBV5-1 and TRBJ2-3; TRBD2 matches at 10 bases. There are 17 residues in the CDR3. J gave up 5 bases and V 0 bases, and 9 bases lay outside the gene matches. Germline V gives CDR1 SGHRS, CDR2 YFSETQ. The CDR3 protein is CASSLDSERGGEDTQYF. CDR3 in DNA: TGCGCCAGCAGCTTGGACTCGGAGCGGGGGGGGGAAGATACGCAGTATTTT.

In its sample, this clonotype was seen many times. The genes are TRBV6-1 and TRBJ1-2; TRBD1 matches 7 bases. Germline V CDR1 and CDR2: MNHNS, SASEGT. The CDR3 contains 16 residues. With V trimmed by 2 bases and J by 4 bases, 10 bases remained unmatched. In nucleotides, the CDR3 is TGTGCCAGCAGTGAAAGGGTGGGACAGACCTCCTATGGCTACACCTTC. This codes for CASSERVGQTSYGYTF.